This T cell receptor beta chain was identified in a study of cytomegalovirus exposure and HLA in healthy donors. Study-level points and caveats: It was 164 TCR beta chains that were listed as cytomegalovirus-associated. In an earlier analysis, about 87% or about 30%: the productive usage of most TCR beta V segments. TCR beta chain V- and J-gene trimming was linked, in a later analysis, to a missense variant in DCLRE1C.

The PCR contained 60 Vbeta and 13 Jbeta primers. Per the authors' pipeline: Unique TCR beta chains numbered about 79 million in a later analysis, with some 9.9 million shared. This table comes from immunoSEQ multiplex PCR, and its TCRdb copy is limited to in-frame clones, with some not included. D and trimming were read from the DNA, whereas the V and J calls and clone size are those reported in that table. Of 150,000 to 200,000 clones listed, 79% are singletons. About this clone: What it binds is not known.

Trimming removed 2 bases from V and 6 bases from J; junction bases left unmatched: 3. Germline V gene data show CDR1 as SNHLY and CDR2 as FYNNEI. This CDR3 has 15 amino acids. The origin of this receptor is a woman aged 45 to 65 in good health and CMV-seronegative. The rearrangement joins TRBV2 to TRBJ1-6; TRBD1 matches at 8 bases. Specimen: PBMCs. CDR3 DNA sequence: TGTGCCAGCAGTGAAAGGGACAGGCTTAATTCACCCCTCCACTTT. This gives the protein CASSERDRLNSPLHF.